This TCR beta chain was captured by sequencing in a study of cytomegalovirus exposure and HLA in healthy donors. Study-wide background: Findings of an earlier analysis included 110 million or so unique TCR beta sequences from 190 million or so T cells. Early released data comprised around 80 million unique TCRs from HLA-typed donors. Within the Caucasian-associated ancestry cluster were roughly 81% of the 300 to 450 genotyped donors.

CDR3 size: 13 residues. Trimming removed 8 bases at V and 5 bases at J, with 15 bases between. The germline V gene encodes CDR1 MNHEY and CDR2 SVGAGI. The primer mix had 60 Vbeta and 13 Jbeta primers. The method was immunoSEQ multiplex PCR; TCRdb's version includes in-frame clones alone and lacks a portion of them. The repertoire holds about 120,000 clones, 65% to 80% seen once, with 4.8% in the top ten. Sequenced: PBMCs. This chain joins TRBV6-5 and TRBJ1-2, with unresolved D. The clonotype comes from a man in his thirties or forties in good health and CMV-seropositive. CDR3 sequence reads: CASSTDLTYGYTF. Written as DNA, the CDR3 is TGTGCCAGCTCCACAGACCTCACATATGGCTACACCTTC.